This T cell receptor beta chain emerged from a study of Ad26.COV2.S vaccination and SARS-CoV-2 variants. Study findings and constraints: Substantial response breadth was reportedly seen for spike-specific CD8+ and CD4+ T cells after vaccination.

Comments on this clone: Its antigen is unknown.

Data came from immunoSEQ multiplex PCR; TCRdb stores just in-frame clones and leaves some out. This sample has about 680,000 clones, with roughly 90% found just once. The sample's treatment: some 19 received Ad26.COV2.S at low or high dose, single or two shots; five or six received placebo; per-sample allocation not given. Material that was analyzed had been drawn on day 63 after the first vaccine or placebo injection. The clonotype comes from a person aged 18-60 years who received the Ad26.COV2.S COVID-19 vaccine or a placebo. The sequencing used peripheral blood, collected in a trial of Ad26.COV2.S vaccine versus placebo.

The CDR3 region has the DNA TGTGCCAGCAGTTATCCCACCTCGGGACACAGTTATGGCTACACCTTC. Protein sequence: CASSYPTSGHSYGYTF. The V and J genes are TRBV6-6 and TRBJ1-2; a weak D match, TRBD1 (6 bases). V was pared by 3 bases and J by 5 bases, with 19 bases between. Germline V gene data show CDR1 as MNHNY and CDR2 as SVGAGI (reference sequence). This CDR3 is built from 16 residues.